Sequencing of this T cell receptor (beta chain) was carried out in a study of CD8+ T cells in alopecia areata. As for the study in general: Tofacitinib was given for 6 to 18 months, then stopped for 6 months.

Extracted from the samples, RNA was reverse transcribed into cDNA to serve as the sequencing template. Libraries were prepared by immunoSEQ multiplex PCR; TCRdb keeps only in-frame clonotypes and omits some of them. The table shows roughly 98,000 clones, with more than 55% occurring only once. The CDR3 contains 13 residues. The germline CDR1 and CDR2 sequences are SNHLY and FYNNEI. Trimming cost V 10 bases and J 7 bases; bases outside gene matches: 5. Treatment reported: oral pan-JAK inhibitor, 5-10 mg twice daily. This sequence was found in a human donor with alopecia areata. Sequenced material: CD8+ T cells sorted from blood, taken at week 4, from a patient treated with tofacitinib. The chain couples TRBV2 to TRBJ2-1; 12 bases fit TRBD1. CDR3 in amino acids: CAKGQGAWNEQFF. The CDR3 DNA reads TGTGCCAAGGGACAGGGGGCCTGGAATGAGCAGTTCTTC.